Presented here are 24 T cell receptor beta chains from one specimen sequenced in a study of cytomegalovirus exposure and HLA in healthy donors. Researchers ran the PCR with 60 Vbeta and 13 Jbeta primers. Here immunoSEQ multiplex PCR was the method, and the copy in TCRdb shows in-frame clones only, minus some. This sample has approximately 70,000 clones, with roughly 74% found just once. Sequencing used PBMCs. All receptors derive from a woman aged 55 to 70 in good health and CMV-seropositive.

The CDR3 is CASSLRTGNNSPLHF. The CDR3 DNA reads as TGCGCCAGCAGCTTACGGACGGGAAACAATTCACCCCTCCACTTT. This chain links TRBV5-1 with TRBJ1-6; D ambiguous. The V end was cut by 2 bases, the J end by 7 bases, with 13 bases between. Looked up from germline, CDR1 is SGHRS and CDR2 is YFSETQ. The CDR3 runs to 15 residues.

This clone was seen only a few times. It is likely a read error: a sequence one base away is far more abundant. The chain combines TRBV15 with TRBJ1-4, with unresolved D. V was shortened by 3 bases and J by 6 bases, with 11 bases between the two germline ends. Germline V gene sequence: CDR1 LNHNV, CDR2 YYDKDF (reference sequence). This CDR3 comprises 14 residues. The CDR3 is CATSSLRVHEKLFF. The DNA of the CDR3 is TGTGCCACCAGCAGTCTCCGGGTTCATGAAAAACTGTTTTTT.

The V and J genes are TRBV28 and TRBJ1-4; 9 nucleotides line up with TRBD1. V lost 2 bases and J lost 7; bases outside the gene matches: 5. CDR3 size: 15 residues. Germline V gene sequence: CDR1 MDHEN, CDR2 SYDVKM. CDR3 nucleotides: TGTGCCAGCAGTTTAATCGGACAGGGGAGTGAAAAACTGTTTTTT. Translation gives CASSLIGQGSEKLFF.

The chain has TRBV2 and TRBJ2-7; D is perhaps TRBD1 (5 bases). In germline, CDR1 is SNHLY, CDR2 FYNNEI. The CDR3 is made up of 12 amino acids. V dropped 4 bases and J dropped 2 bases, with 6 bases sitting between them. CDR3 coding DNA: TGTGCCAGCAGTGGACAGACCTACGAGCAGTACTTC. Protein sequence: CASSGQTYEQYF.

The gene calls are TRBV19 and TRBJ1-6; 7 bases are a match to TRBD1. This CDR3 is built from 13 residues. Germline V lookup: CDR1 LNHDA, CDR2 SQIVND (reference sequence). The trim removed 7 bases at V and 14 bases at J, leaving 11 bases unmatched. The CDR3 is CASTPGGPAALHF. The CDR3 DNA sequence: TGTGCCAGTACCCCAGGGGGGCCCGCGGCCCTCCACTTT. Looking up the rest from reference TRBV19 and TRBJ1-6 gives the full variable domain: DGGITQSPKYLFRKEGQNVTLSCEQNLNHDAMYWYRQDPGQGLRLIYYSQIVNDFQKGDIAEGYSVSREKKESFPLTVTSAQKNPTAFYLCASTPGGPAALHFGNGTRLTVT.

The chain employs TRBV6-5 and TRBJ2-1, with 8 nucleotides matching TRBD1. Germline-derived CDR1 and CDR2 are MNHEY and SVGAGI. CDR3 length equals 15 residues. The junction had 7 bases not matched to a gene; V was cut back by 6 bases and J by 3 bases. In nucleotides, the CDR3 is TGTGCCAGCAGGAAAGACAGGGGTTTCTACAATGAGCAGTTCTTC. It yields the protein CASRKDRGFYNEQFF.

V usage is TRBV15 and J usage is TRBJ1-5, with a weak D call TRBD1 (5 bases). Germline V gene sequence: CDR1 LNHNV, CDR2 YYDKDF (reference sequence). The CDR3 contains 17 residues. V dropped 0 bases and J dropped 4 bases, with 16 bases sitting between them. The CDR3 sequence is CATSRDKGYRGNQPQHF. The CDR3 bases are TGTGCCACCAGCAGAGATAAGGGGTATCGGGGGAATCAGCCCCAGCATTTT. Variable domain in full (rest from reference TRBV15 and TRBJ1-5): DAMVIQNPRYQVTQFGKPVTLSCSQTLNHNVMYWYQQKSSQAPKLLFHYYDKDFNNEADTPDNFQSRRPNTSFCFLDIRSPGLGDTAMYLCATSRDKGYRGNQPQHFGDGTRLSIL.

This clone was seen more than once but under ten times. This chain uses TRBV27 with TRBJ1-1; no definite D call. CDR3 length: 13 amino acids. Germline V gives CDR1 MNHEY, CDR2 SMNVEV (reference sequence). Between the trimmed V and J ends, which lost 3 bases and 4 bases, there was a span of 9 bases. CDR3 in amino acids: CASSFLGSTEAFF. CDR3 in DNA: TGTGCCAGCAGTTTTTTGGGCAGCACTGAAGCTTTCTTT.

Remarks on this clone: This is likely a read error, given that the CDR3 carries no conserved phenylalanine or tryptophan at its end. The genes are TRBV29-1 and TRBJ1-1; no clear D. Germline-derived CDR1 and CDR2 are SQVTM and ANQGSEA. The CDR3 is made up of 10 amino acids. Trimming left V 7 bases short and J 7 bases short, with 10 bases between. CDR3 in amino acids: CSGVWSEAFV. CDR3 DNA sequence: TGCAGCGGAGTTTGGAGTGAAGCTTTCGTT.

J is TRBJ2-5 and V is TRBV6-1; 8 bases fit TRBD2. Per the germline V gene, CDR1 is MNHNS and CDR2 is SASEGT. The CDR3 is made up of 15 amino acids. With 4 bases clipped from V and 5 bases from J, the junction kept 9 bases outside the gene matches. For the CDR3, the DNA is TGTGCCAGCAGTGGATCCGGGACTAGTGCCGAGACCCAGTACTTC. The encoded protein is CASSGSGTSAETQYF.

This chain connects TRBV9 to TRBJ1-3; 8 positions agree with TRBD1. Germline CDR1 SGDLS, CDR2 YYNGEE. The CDR3 is 16 amino acids. J lost 4 bases, V lost 3 bases, and 9 bases had no gene match. The CDR3 DNA reads as TGTGCCAGCAGCGCACAGGGGGAGCTTTCCGGAAACACCATATATTTT. Translated, it gives CASSAQGELSGNTIYF.

The gene calls are TRBV10-3 and TRBJ1-5; 9 bases are a match to TRBD1. This CDR3 comprises 15 residues. Per the germline V gene, CDR1 is ENHRY and CDR2 is SYGVKD. The ends lost 3 bases at V and 5 bases at J; junction bases unmatched: 5. Here the CDR3 DNA reads TGTGCCATCAGTGAAGTGGGACAGGGTGATCAGCCCCAGCATTTT. Residues: CAISEVGQGDQPQHF.

The chain uses TRBV30 and TRBJ1-1, with a tentative D call TRBD1 (5 bases). CDR1 is GTSNPN, CDR2 SVGIG, per germline (reference sequence). CDR3 size: 19 residues. V lost 0 bases to trimming and J lost 5 bases, with 28 bases between them. The DNA of the CDR3 is TGTGCCTGGAGTGTAAGGCGCCGGGACTGGGAAAATAGGGGAACTGAAGCTTTCTTT. Its protein product is CAWSVRRRDWENRGTEAFF.

The chain has TRBV2 and TRBJ2-7; TRBD1 is a possible D gene (5 bases). Germline lookup yields CDR1 SNHLY and CDR2 FYNNEI. The length of the CDR3 is 12 residues. V gave up 8 bases and J gave up 4 bases, with 12 bases separating them. Written as DNA, the CDR3 is TGTGCCAGCGGGGCGGAACCTTACGAGCAGTACTTC. Its translation is CASGAEPYEQYF.

This CDR3 reads CSAKAGLRVYF. In DNA, the CDR3 is TGCAGTGCTAAGGCCGGGCTGAGGGTGTACTTC. V gene TRBV20-1 combines with J gene TRBJ2-5; perhaps TRBD2 as D (5 bases). The germline gives CDR1 DFQATT, CDR2 SNEGSKA (reference sequence). The V end was cut by 4 bases, the J end by 13 bases, with 16 bases between. The CDR3 is 11 amino acids.

The V gene is TRBV9, the J gene TRBJ2-7; the D is unclear. V dropped 0 bases and J dropped 2 bases, with 12 bases sitting between them. The CDR3 has 15 amino acids. Per the germline V gene, CDR1 is SGDLS and CDR2 is YYNGEE. The CDR3 spells CASSVGGGSPYEQYF. CDR3 in DNA: TGTGCCAGCAGCGTAGGAGGCGGCAGCCCCTACGAGCAGTACTTC. Supplemented by reference TRBV9 and TRBJ2-7, the full variable domain reads DSGVTQTPKHLITATGQRVTLRCSPRSGDLSVYWYQQSLDQGLQFLIQYYNGEERAKGNILERFSAQQFPDLHSELNLSSLELGDSALYFCASSVGGGSPYEQYFGPGTRLTVT.

The chain employs TRBV29-1 and TRBJ2-7; TRBD2 matches 7 bases. V dropped 5 bases and J dropped 3; count of bases not matched to a gene: 10. Germline V lookup: CDR1 SQVTM, CDR2 ANQGSEA. This CDR3 contains 14 residues. The CDR3: CSVLKPGLVYEQYF. DNA for the CDR3: TGCAGCGTTTTGAAACCCGGACTAGTCTACGAGCAGTACTTC.

V is TRBV30 and J is TRBJ1-1; D unclear. The ends were cut back, 2 bases at V and 1 base at J, with 8 bases in the middle. CDR1 is GTSNPN, CDR2 SVGIG, per germline (reference sequence). The CDR3 is 13 residues long. The chain's CDR3 is CAWSRGGNTEAFF. The CDR3 DNA reads as TGTGCCTGGAGTCGGGGTGGGAACACTGAAGCTTTCTTT. The entire variable domain, with the rest obtained from reference TRBV30 and TRBJ1-1, is as follows: SQTIHQWPATLVQPVGSPLSLECTVEGTSNPNLYWYRQAAGRGLQLLFYSVGIGQISSEVPQNLSASRPQDRQFILSSKKLLLSDSGFYLCAWSRGGNTEAFFGQGTRLTVV.

There are many counts of this clone. The chain uses TRBV6-5 and TRBJ1-1; TRBD1 matches at 7 bases. V lost 6 bases, J lost 6 bases, and 10 bases stayed unmatched. Per the germline V gene, CDR1 is MNHEY and CDR2 is SVGAGI. This CDR3 has 14 residues. The CDR3 DNA reads TGTGCCAGCAGGATAGGACAGGAGCGAGCTGAAGCTTTCTTT. It translates to CASRIGQERAEAFF.

The sample holds one count of this clone. This chain joins TRBV7-2 and TRBJ2-2, with 10 nucleotides matching TRBD1. CDR3 length equals 15 residues. Germline CDR1 SGHTA, CDR2 FQGNSA. The ends lost 5 bases at V and 6 bases at J; junction bases unmatched: 6. The CDR3 coding sequence is TGTGCCAGCAGCCTCGGGACAGGGGAACCCGGGGAGCTGTTTTTT. Encoded protein: CASSLGTGEPGELFF.

The chain carries TRBV7-2 and TRBJ1-2; a weak D match, TRBD1 (5 bases). The germline V and J ends were trimmed by 1 base and 2 bases, with 8 bases remaining between them. This CDR3 comprises 14 residues. CDR1 is SGHTA and CDR2 is FQGNSA in the germline V gene. The CDR3 DNA is TGTGCCAGCAGCTTAGTTTCAGGGAACTATGGCTACACCTTC. Translating it yields CASSLVSGNYGYTF.

The chain carries TRBV7-9 and TRBJ1-1; 9 nucleotides align to TRBD1. J was trimmed by 2 bases and V by 5 bases; bases with no gene match: 3. CDR1 and CDR2 (germline): SEHNR, FQNEAQ (reference sequence). The CDR3 is 14 amino acids. CDR3 coding DNA: TGTGCCAGCAGCCGGGGACAGGGTAACACTGAAGCTTTCTTT. Translation gives CASSRGQGNTEAFF.

The V gene is TRBV7-9, the J gene TRBJ1-3; D is perhaps TRBD1 (6 bases). The germline V gene has CDR1 SEHNR and CDR2 FQNEAQ (reference sequence). This CDR3 region has 16 residues. V lost 5 bases to trimming and J lost 0 bases, with 14 bases between them. In DNA, the CDR3 is TGTGCCAGCAGCGACCCGGGACAAAGCTCTGGAAACACCATATATTTT. Translating gives CASSDPGQSSGNTIYF.

The chain uses TRBV19 and TRBJ1-2, with 7 bases identical to TRBD1. CDR3 length equals 12 residues. Trimming at V came to 5 bases and at J to 4 bases, leaving 1 base not matched to a gene. Germline CDR1 is LNHDA and CDR2 is SQIVND (reference sequence). Here the CDR3 reads CASSSGGYGYTF. CDR3 DNA: TGTGCCAGTAGTTCAGGGGGCTATGGCTACACCTTC.